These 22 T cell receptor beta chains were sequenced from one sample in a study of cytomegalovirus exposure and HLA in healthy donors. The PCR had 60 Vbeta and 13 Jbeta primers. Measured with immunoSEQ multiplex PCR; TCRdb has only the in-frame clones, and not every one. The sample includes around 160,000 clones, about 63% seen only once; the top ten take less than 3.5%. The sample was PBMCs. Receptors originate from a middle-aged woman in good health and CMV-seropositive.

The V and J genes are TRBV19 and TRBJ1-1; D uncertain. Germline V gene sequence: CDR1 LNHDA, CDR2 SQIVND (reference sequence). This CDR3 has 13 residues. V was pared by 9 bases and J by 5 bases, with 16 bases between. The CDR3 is CASRTGGDTEAFF. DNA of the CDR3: TGTGCCAGCCGTACGGGCGGGGATACTGAAGCTTTCTTT.

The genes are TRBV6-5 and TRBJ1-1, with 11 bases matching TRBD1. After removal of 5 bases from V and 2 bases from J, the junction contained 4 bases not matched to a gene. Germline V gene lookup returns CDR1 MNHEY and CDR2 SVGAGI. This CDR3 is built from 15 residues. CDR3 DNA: TGTGCCAGCAGTAGGGACAGGGGGTTAAACACTGAAGCTTTCTTT. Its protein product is CASSRDRGLNTEAFF.

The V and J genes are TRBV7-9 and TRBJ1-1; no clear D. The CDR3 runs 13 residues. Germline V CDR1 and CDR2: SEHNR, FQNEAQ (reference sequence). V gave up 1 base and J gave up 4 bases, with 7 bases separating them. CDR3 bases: TGTGCCAGCAGCTTAGAGATGAGCACTGAAGCTTTCTTT. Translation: CASSLEMSTEAFF.

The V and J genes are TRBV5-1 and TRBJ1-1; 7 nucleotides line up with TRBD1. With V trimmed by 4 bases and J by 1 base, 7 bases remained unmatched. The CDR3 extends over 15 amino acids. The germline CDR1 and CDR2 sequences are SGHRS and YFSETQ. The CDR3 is CASSAWTGQNTEAFF. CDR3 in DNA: TGCGCCAGCAGCGCCTGGACAGGTCAGAACACTGAAGCTTTCTTT.

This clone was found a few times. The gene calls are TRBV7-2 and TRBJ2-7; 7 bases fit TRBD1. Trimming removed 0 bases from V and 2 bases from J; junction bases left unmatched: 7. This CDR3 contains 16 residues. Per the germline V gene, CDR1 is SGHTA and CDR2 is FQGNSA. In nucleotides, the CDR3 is TGTGCCAGCAGCTTAGCCTCGGGACAGACAACCTACGAGCAGTACTTC. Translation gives CASSLASGQTTYEQYF.

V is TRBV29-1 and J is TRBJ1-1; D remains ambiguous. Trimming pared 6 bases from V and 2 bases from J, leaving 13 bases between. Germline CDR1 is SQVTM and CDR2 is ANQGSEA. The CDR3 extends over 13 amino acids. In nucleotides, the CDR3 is TGCAGCGTCGATCCGGGTTATAACACTGAAGCTTTCTTT. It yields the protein CSVDPGYNTEAFF.

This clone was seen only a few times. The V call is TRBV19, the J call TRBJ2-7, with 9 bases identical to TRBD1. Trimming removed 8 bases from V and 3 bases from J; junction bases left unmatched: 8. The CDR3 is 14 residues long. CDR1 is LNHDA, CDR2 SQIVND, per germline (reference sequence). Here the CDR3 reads CASQPGQGLYEQYF. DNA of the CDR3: TGTGCCAGTCAGCCGGGACAGGGCCTCTACGAGCAGTACTTC.

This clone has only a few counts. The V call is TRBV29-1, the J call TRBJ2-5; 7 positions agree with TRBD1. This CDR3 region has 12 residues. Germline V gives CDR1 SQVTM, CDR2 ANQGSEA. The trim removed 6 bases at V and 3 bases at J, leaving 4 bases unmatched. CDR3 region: CSVAGQEETQYF. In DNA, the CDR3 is TGCAGCGTCGCCGGACAGGAAGAGACCCAGTACTTC.

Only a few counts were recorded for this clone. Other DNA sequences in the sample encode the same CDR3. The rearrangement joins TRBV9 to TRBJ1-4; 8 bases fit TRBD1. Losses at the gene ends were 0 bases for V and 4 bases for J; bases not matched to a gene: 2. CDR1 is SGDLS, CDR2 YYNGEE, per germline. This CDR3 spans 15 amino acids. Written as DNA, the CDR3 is TGTGCCAGCAGCGTAGAAGGACAGGGTAATGAAAAACTGTTTTTT. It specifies CASSVEGQGNEKLFF.

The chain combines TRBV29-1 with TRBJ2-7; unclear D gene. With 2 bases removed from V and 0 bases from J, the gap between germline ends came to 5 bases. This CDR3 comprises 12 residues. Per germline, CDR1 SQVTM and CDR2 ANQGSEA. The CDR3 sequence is CSVELSSYEQYF. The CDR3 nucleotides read TGCAGCGTTGAACTGAGCTCCTACGAGCAGTACTTC.

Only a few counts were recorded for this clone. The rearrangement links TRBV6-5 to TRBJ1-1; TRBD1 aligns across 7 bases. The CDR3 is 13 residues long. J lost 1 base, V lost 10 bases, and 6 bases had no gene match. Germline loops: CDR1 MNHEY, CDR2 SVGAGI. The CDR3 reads CAIQGQQNTEAFF. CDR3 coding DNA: TGTGCCATCCAGGGACAGCAGAACACTGAAGCTTTCTTT.

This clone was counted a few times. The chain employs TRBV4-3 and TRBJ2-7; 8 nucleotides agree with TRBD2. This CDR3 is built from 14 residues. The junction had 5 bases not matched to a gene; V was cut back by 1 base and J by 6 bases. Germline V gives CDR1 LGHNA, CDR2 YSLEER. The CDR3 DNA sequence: TGCGCCAGCAGCCAAGTCGACGGGGGGGGCGAGCAGTACTTC. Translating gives CASSQVDGGGEQYF.

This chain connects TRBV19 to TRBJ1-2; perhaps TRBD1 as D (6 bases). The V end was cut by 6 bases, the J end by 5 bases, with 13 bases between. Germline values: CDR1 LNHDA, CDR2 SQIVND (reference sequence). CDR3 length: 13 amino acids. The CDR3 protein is CASSPGEGYGYTF. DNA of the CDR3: TGTGCCAGTAGCCCAGGGGAGGGATATGGCTACACCTTC.

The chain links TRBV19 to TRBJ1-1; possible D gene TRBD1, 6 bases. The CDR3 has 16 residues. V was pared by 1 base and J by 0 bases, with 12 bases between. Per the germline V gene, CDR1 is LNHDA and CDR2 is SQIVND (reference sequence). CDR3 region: CASSIGGDRLNTEAFF. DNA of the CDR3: TGTGCCAGTAGTATAGGGGGAGACAGGCTGAACACTGAAGCTTTCTTT.

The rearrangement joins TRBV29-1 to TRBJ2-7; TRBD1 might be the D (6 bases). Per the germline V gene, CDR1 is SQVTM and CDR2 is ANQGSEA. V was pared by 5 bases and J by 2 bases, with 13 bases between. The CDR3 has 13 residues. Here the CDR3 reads CSVLRGIPYEQYF. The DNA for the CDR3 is TGCAGCGTTCTCAGGGGTATCCCCTACGAGCAGTACTTC.

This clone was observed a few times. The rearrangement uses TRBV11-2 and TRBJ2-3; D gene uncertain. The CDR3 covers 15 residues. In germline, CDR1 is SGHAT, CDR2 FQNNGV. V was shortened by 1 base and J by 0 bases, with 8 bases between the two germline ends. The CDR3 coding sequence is TGTGCCAGCAGCTTAGGCGCAACTAGCACAGATACGCAGTATTTT. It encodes CASSLGATSTDTQYF.

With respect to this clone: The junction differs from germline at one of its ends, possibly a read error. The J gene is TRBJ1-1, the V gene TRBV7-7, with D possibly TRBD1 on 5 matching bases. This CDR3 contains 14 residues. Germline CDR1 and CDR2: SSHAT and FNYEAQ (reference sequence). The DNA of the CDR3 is TGTGCTAGCAGCTTAGAAGGGGAGAACACTGAAGCTTTCTTT. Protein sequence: CASSLEGENTEAFF.

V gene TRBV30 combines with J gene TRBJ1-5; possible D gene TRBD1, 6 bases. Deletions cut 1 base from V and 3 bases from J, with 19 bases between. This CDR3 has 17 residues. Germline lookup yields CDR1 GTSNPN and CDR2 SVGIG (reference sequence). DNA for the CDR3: TGTGCCTGGAGTGGAACTTACAGGGTTGGGGACAATCAGCCCCAGCATTTT. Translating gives CAWSGTYRVGDNQPQHF.

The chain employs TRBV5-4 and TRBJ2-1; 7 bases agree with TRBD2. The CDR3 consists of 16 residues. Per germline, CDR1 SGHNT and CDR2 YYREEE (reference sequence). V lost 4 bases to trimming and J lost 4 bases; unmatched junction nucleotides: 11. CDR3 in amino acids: CASSPRGAGEYNEQFF. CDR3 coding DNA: TGTGCCAGCAGCCCCCGAGGGGCGGGGGAGTACAATGAGCAGTTCTTC. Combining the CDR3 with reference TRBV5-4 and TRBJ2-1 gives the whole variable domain ETGVTQSPTHLIKTRGQQVTLRCSSQSGHNTVSWYQQALGQGPQFIFQYYREEENGRGNFPPRFSGLQFPNYSSELNVNALELDDSALYLCASSPRGAGEYNEQFFGPGTRLTVL.

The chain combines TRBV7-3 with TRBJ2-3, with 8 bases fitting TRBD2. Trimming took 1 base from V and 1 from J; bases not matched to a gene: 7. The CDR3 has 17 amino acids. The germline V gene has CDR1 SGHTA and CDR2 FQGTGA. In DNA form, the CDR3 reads TGTGCCAGCAGCTTAAGGGGGGCGGGGGGCGGCACAGATACGCAGTATTTT. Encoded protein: CASSLRGAGGGTDTQYF.

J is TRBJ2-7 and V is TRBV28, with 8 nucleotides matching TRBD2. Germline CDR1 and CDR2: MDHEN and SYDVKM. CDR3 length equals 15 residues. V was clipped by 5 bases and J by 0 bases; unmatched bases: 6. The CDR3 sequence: CASSHRAGVSYEQYF. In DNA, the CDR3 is TGTGCCAGCAGTCACAGAGCGGGAGTCTCCTACGAGCAGTACTTC.

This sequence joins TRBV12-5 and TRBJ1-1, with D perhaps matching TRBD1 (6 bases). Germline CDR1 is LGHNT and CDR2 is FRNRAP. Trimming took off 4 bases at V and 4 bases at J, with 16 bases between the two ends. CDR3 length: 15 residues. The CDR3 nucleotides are TGTGCTAGTGGTTGGATACAGGGCCAGGGCACTGAAGCTTTCTTT. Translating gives CASGWIQGQGTEAFF.